This TCR beta chain was sequenced during a study of cytomegalovirus exposure and HLA in healthy donors. Primers: 60 Vbeta forward and 13 Jbeta reverse. Data came from immunoSEQ multiplex PCR; TCRdb stores just in-frame clones and leaves some out. The data hold approximately 100,000 clones, with roughly 79% observed a single time. General observations from the study: A later analysis linked fewer than 20,000 TCR beta sequences to HLA alleles at 0.05 false discovery rate.

In the case of this clone: Its antigen remains unidentified.

Germline V lookup: CDR1 SQVTM, CDR2 ANQGSEA. The CDR3 loop spans 15 amino acids. Trimming at V came to 6 bases and at J to 3 bases, leaving 9 bases not matched to a gene. Sequencing used PBMCs. This sequence was found in a man aged 50 to 60 in good health and CMV-seropositive. The chain joins TRBV29-1 to TRBJ1-1; 11 bases align to TRBD1. The CDR3 bases are TGCAGCGTGCAGACTCCGGGACAGGGGGACACTGAAGCTTTCTTT. Its protein is CSVQTPGQGDTEAFF.